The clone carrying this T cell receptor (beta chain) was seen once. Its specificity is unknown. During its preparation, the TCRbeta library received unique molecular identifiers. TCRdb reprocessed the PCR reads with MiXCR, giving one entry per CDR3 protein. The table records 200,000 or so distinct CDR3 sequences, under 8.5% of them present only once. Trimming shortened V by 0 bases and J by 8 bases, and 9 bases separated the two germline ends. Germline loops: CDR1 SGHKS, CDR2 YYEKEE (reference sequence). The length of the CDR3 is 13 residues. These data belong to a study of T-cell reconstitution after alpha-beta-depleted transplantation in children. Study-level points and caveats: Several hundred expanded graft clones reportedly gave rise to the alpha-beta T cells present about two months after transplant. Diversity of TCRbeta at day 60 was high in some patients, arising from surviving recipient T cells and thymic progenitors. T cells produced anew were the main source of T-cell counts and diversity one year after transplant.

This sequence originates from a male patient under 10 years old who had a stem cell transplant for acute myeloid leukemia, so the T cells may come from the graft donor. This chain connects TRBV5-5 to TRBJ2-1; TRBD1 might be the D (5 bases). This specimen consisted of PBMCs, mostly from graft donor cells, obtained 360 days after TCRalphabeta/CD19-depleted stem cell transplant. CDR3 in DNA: TGTGCCAGCAGCTTGGACTGGGGCGATGAGCAGTTCTTC. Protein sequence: CASSLDWGDEQFF.